Included here is one T cell receptor beta chain sequence, with context. This entry comes from a study of blood T cell repertoires in COVID-19. Study-wide background: Both acute and convalescent COVID-19 samples were obtained from the United States, Italy and Spain. PBMCs, B-cell-depleted T cells, or T cells provided the cDNA or gDNA that made up the material.

Sequencing was performed with immunoSEQ multiplex PCR; in TCRdb, only in-frame clones are kept and a portion is missing. Counted here are around 190,000 clones, 83% occurring once; the ten biggest clones make up 1.5%. Germline lookup yields CDR1 SNHLY and CDR2 FYNNEI. The CDR3 has 13 amino acids. Deletions cut 7 bases from V and 0 bases from J, with 10 bases between. V gene TRBV2 combines with J gene TRBJ2-7; TRBD2 is a possible D gene (5 bases). This clonotype was obtained from a human donor in a cohort sampled during active COVID-19. The sequenced sample consisted of peripheral blood. The CDR3 DNA follows: TGTGCCAGCAATCCTGGGAGCTCCTACGAGCAGTACTTC. It translates to CASNPGSSYEQYF.